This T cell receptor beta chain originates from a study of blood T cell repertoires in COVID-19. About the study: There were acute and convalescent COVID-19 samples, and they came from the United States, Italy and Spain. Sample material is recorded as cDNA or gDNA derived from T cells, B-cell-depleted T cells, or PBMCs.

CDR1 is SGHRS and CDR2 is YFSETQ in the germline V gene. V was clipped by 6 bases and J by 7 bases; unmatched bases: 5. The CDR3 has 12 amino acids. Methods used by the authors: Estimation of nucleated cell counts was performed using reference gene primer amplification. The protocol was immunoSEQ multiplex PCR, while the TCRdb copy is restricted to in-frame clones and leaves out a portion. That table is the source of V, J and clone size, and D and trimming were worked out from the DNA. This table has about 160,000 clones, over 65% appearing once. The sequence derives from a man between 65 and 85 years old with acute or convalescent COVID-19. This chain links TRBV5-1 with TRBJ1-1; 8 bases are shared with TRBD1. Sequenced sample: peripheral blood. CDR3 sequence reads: CASTGQGDEAFF. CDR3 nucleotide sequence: TGCGCCAGCACCGGACAGGGCGATGAAGCTTTCTTT.